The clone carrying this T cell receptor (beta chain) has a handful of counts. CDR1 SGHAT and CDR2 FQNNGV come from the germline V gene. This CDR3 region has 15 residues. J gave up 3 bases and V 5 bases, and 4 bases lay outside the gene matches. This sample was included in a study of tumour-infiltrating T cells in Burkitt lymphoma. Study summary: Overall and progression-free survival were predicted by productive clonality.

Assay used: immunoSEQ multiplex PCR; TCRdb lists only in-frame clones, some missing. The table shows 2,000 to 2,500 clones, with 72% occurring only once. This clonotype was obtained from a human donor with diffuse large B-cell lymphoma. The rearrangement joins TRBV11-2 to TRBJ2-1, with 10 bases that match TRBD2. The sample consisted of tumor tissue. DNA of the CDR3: TGTGCCAGCAGCACAGCGGGAGGGCTCTACAATGAGCAGTTCTTC. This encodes CASSTAGGLYNEQFF.